Below, one T cell receptor beta chain is given with its context. Its antigen remains unidentified. Expressed TCRB transcripts were sequenced, since all the RNA that had been isolated was reverse transcribed. Assay: immunoSEQ multiplex PCR; the TCRdb copy retains only in-frame clones and omits some. The table shows 250,000 or so clones, with about a fifth occurring only once. The data were taken from a study of beta chain features in type 1 diabetes. Overall study results and limits: Sequencing used cDNA, and cells with high TCR expression could therefore be over-represented. Naive, central memory and regulatory TCRB repertoires appeared more similar among patients than healthy donors. A moderate, significant TCRB CDR3 shortening appeared in type 1 diabetes across four CD4+ subsets.

One heparinised blood draw averaging around 100 mL was given by each donor. This CDR3 is built from 13 residues. With 6 bases removed from V and 2 bases from J, the gap between germline ends came to 11 bases. The germline gives CDR1 SNHLY, CDR2 FYNNEI. This clonotype was sampled from a woman between 35 and 50 years old with type 1 diabetes. The specimen sequenced was naive CD4+ T cells from blood. V and J are TRBV2 and TRBJ2-7; D possibly corresponds to TRBD1 (6 bases). In DNA, the CDR3 is TGTGCCAGCAGCCTTAGACAGGCCTACGAGCAGTACTTC. Its translation is CASSLRQAYEQYF.